This T cell receptor beta chain was observed in a study of blood T cell repertoires in COVID-19. The wider study: Some COVID-19 samples were acute and others convalescent; all came from the United States, Italy and Spain.

Germline V gene lookup returns CDR1 MNHEY and CDR2 SMNVEV (reference sequence). This CDR3 contains 18 residues. The V segment lost 8 bases and the J segment 0 bases; nucleotides outside the gene matches: 11. The table came from immunoSEQ multiplex PCR; TCRdb's copy has only in-frame clones and leaves some out. This sample carries a few hundred thousand clones, roughly 80% of them seen once, and the ten largest clones take roughly 4.9%. The V gene is TRBV27, the J gene TRBJ2-6; 9 bases are a match to TRBD1. This sequence originates from a human donor in a cohort sampled during active COVID-19. The material sequenced was peripheral blood. The CDR3 DNA reads as TGTGCCAGCGGCATTTCGGGACAGGGTTTCTCTGGGGCCAACGTCCTGACTTTC. Encoded protein: CASGISGQGFSGANVLTF.